This entry concerns a single T cell receptor (beta chain). Its matching antigen is unknown. This PCR relied on a set of 60 Vbeta primers and 13 Jbeta primers. Sequenced by immunoSEQ multiplex PCR; TCRdb stores in-frame clones only, minus some. The sample holds 210,000 or so clones, about 84% seen once. These data originate in a study of cytomegalovirus exposure and HLA in healthy donors. General study points: As a later analysis revealed, most CMV-associated TCR beta chains appeared HLA-restricted. Of the V segments, some could not be distinguished, including TRBV6-2 and TRBV6-3, and were excluded. Another analysis was done later, and it associated approximately 15,000 TCR beta sequences with HLA alleles at 0.05 false discovery rate. The records held CMV serostatus as the only immune exposure information.

Germline-derived CDR1 and CDR2 are SNHLY and FYNNEI. CDR3 size: 13 residues. This chain links TRBV2 with TRBJ2-5; 9 bases are a match to TRBD2. Gene TRBJ2-7 matches the end of the DNA better, so the J call may be wrong. The TCR comes from a human donor in good health. Input material: PBMCs. CDR3 sequence reads: CASSRGRAYEQYF. CDR3 sequence (DNA): TGTGCCAGCAGTCGCGGGAGGGCCTACGAGCAGTACTTC.